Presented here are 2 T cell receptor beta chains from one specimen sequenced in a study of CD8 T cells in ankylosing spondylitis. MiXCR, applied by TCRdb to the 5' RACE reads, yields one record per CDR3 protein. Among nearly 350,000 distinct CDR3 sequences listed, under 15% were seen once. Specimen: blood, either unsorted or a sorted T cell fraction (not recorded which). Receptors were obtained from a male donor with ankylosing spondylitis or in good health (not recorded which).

CDR3 sequence: CASSQDPQGAREKLFF. In nucleotides, the CDR3 is TGTGCCAGCAGCCAAGATCCCCAGGGGGCGCGAGAAAAACTGTTTTTT. This sequence joins TRBV4-2 and TRBJ1-4; 8 bases fit TRBD1. CDR1 and CDR2 from the germline V gene are LGHNA and YNFKEQ. CDR3 length: 16 residues. V lost 0 bases to trimming and J lost 8 bases; unmatched junction nucleotides: 8.

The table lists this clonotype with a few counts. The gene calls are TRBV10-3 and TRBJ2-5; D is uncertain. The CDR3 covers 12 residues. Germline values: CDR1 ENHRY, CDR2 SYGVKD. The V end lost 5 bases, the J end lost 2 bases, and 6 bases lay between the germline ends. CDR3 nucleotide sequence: TGTGCCATCAGTACCGTACAAGAGACCCAGTACTTC. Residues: CAISTVQETQYF.